This T cell receptor beta chain appears in the sequencing data of a study of identical twins. A universal primer binding site was introduced by template switching. The final cDNA contained unique molecular identifiers. TCRdb redid the calling of the 5' RACE reads with MiXCR, one entry per CDR3 protein. The table records hundreds of thousands of distinct CDR3 sequences, over 8.5% of them present only once. This clonotype showed up many times. What it binds is not known. CDR1 is SGHTA, CDR2 FQGNSA, per germline. The V gene lost 5 bases and the J gene lost 6 bases, with 24 bases spanning the gap. The CDR3 is 17 amino acids. Overall study results and limits: Out-of-frame sharing of TCR alpha in monozygotic twins was underestimated by models. One should note that invariant MAIT and iNKT cells could partly confound zero-insertion analyses.

The same data also went into a second study, on yellow fever vaccine responses in identical twins.

The clonotype comes from a young woman in good health. Sequences were obtained from PBMCs. The chain employs TRBV7-2 and TRBJ2-3; a possible D gene is TRBD1 (5 bases). In DNA, the CDR3 is TGTGCCAGCAGCCCCCTGAGGTCGACCCTCAAGGGGGATACGCAGTATTTT. Amino acid sequence: CASSPLRSTLKGDTQYF.